This T cell receptor beta chain is drawn from a study of blood T cell repertoires in COVID-19. In the study overall: T cells, B-cell-depleted T cells, or PBMCs provided the cDNA or gDNA that served as material.

Trimming removed 0 bases at V and 4 bases at J, with 9 bases between. Per germline, CDR1 SEHNR and CDR2 FQNEAQ (reference sequence). The CDR3 sequence is 14 residues long. In the original processing: Researchers report that nucleated cell counts were estimated from reference gene primer amplification. Generated by immunoSEQ multiplex PCR, the TCRdb table keeps only in-frame clones and is missing some. The V and J calls and the clone size are those of that table, but D and trimming were determined from the DNA. The sample lists around 95,000 clones, around four fifths occurring once. This clonotype was sampled from a woman aged 70-85 years with acute or convalescent COVID-19. The specimen was peripheral blood. The chain links TRBV7-9 to TRBJ1-2; D call uncertain. The CDR3 reads CASSLASASYGYTF. DNA of the CDR3: TGTGCCAGCAGCTTAGCCTCGGCTAGCTATGGCTACACCTTC.